This is a list of T cell receptor beta chains from one sample in a study of Ad26.COV2.S vaccination and SARS-CoV-2 variants. Produced via immunoSEQ multiplex PCR; TCRdb's table is partial and in-frame only. The data show tens of thousands of clones, with more than 65% seen just once and approximately 16% held by the top ten. Sequencing used peripheral blood, obtained after recovery from COVID-19. The receptors shown here come from a human donor who had recovered from COVID-19. Both conserved end residues are part of each CDR3. Each record gives: J gene, clone size, D gene, V gene, CDR3 DNA, CDR3 protein. A D gene is named only where the DNA matches it firmly. Expanded clones get a size class; other rows say once, few or many, or leave the size out.

TRBJ2-7	-	TRBD2	TRBV5-4	TGTGCCAGCAGCCATCCTTCTAGCGGGTACGAGCAGTACTTC	CASSHPSSGYEQYF
TRBJ2-2	-	TRBD2	TRBV28	TGTGCCAGCAGTTTAATCCCCGGGGCTGCTAGCGGGGCGAACACCGGGGAGCTGTTTTTT	CASSLIPGAASGANTGELFF
TRBJ1-2	once	-	TRBV5-4	TGTGCCAGCAGCATGGACCGAGGGGGCTACACCTTC	CASSMDRGGYTF
TRBJ2-2	-	-	TRBV5-4	TGTGCCAGCAGCTTTACACAGACTACCGGGGAGCTGTTTTTT	CASSFTQTTGELFF
TRBJ1-2	-	TRBD1	TRBV28	TGTGCCAGCAGTCTTCCGGGACAGCTATATGGCTACACCTTC	CASSLPGQLYGYTF
TRBJ2-1	-	TRBD2	TRBV7-8	TGTGCCAGCAGCTCTAGTTACGGGACTAGCGCTCTCAATGAGCAGTTCTTC	CASSSSYGTSALNEQFF
TRBJ2-7	many	TRBD1	TRBV7-9	TGTGCCAGCAGCTTTCCGGGACAGGGAATTAACGAGCAGTACTTC	CASSFPGQGINEQYF
TRBJ1-2	-	TRBD1	TRBV27	TGTGCCAGCAGTACACAGGGGACAGGGGGCTACACCTTC	CASSTQGTGGYTF
TRBJ2-1	-	-	TRBV5-6	TGTGCCAGCAGCTTGGGATTGAAGTTGTCAGAGTACAATGAGCAGTTCTTC	CASSLGLKLSEYNEQFF
TRBJ2-7	few	TRBD1	TRBV5-4	TGTGCCAGCAGCTCTTGGACAGGGGGCGCGAGGTCCTACGAGCAGTACTTC	CASSSWTGGARSYEQYF
TRBJ2-1	-	-	TRBV7-3	TGTGCCAGCAGCTTAAGCTCCTACAATGAGCAGTTCTTC	CASSLSSYNEQFF
TRBJ2-7	-	-	TRBV19	TGTGCCAGTAGTAGGGACGGGTCCTACGAGCAGTACTTC	CASSRDGSYEQYF
TRBJ1-1	-	TRBD1	TRBV19	TGTGCCAGTAGTTACACTTCAACGGGACAGGCCAACACTGAAGCTTTCTTT	CASSYTSTGQANTEAFF
TRBJ1-1	-	-	TRBV29-1	TGCAGCGTTGACCCCTCACAGGGCATCGACACTGAAGCTTTCTTT	CSVDPSQGIDTEAFF
TRBJ1-2	-	-	TRBV10-3	TGTGCCATCAGTGTTGAGGGATACTATGGCTACACCTTC	CAISVEGYYGYTF
TRBJ1-5	-	-	TRBV7-2	TGTGCCAGCAGCTTATATGGAGGGGTTCAGCCCCAGCATTTT	CASSLYGGVQPQHF
TRBJ2-2	-	TRBD2	TRBV9	TGTGCCAGCAGCGTAGAAGCTAGCGGGAGGGGGAACACCGGGGAGCTGTTTTTT	CASSVEASGRGNTGELFF
TRBJ2-7	-	TRBD1	TRBV28	TGTGCCAGTACCGGGACAGGGTTCTACGAGCAGTACTTC	CASTGTGFYEQYF
TRBJ1-5	-	-	TRBV10-2	TGCGCCAGCACTAGGTTTTACAGCAATCAGCCCCAGCATTTT	CASTRFYSNQPQHF
TRBJ2-6	-	-	TRBV5-1	TGCGCCAGCAGCTTCCAGGGCTCTGGGGCCAACGTCCTGACTTTC	CASSFQGSGANVLTF
TRBJ2-1	-	-	TRBV5-1	TGCGCCAGCAGCTTGGCAGGGAGAGACTACAATGAGCAGTTCTTC	CASSLAGRDYNEQFF
TRBJ2-1	-	-	TRBV3-1/TRBV3-2	TGTGCCAGCAGCCATTCATACAATGAGCAGTTCTTC	CASSHSYNEQFF
TRBJ2-2	-	-	TRBV10-2	TGCGCCAGCAGTGAGGCCCTCAGGGGGGCGGCCTGGGTATACACCGGGGAGCTGTTTTTT	CASSEALRGAAWVYTGELFF
TRBJ1-1	once	-	TRBV19	TGTGCCAGTAGTATGGGCAGGATGAACACTGAAGCTTTCTTT	CASSMGRMNTEAFF
TRBJ1-1	-	-	TRBV19	TGTGCCAGTCAGGGACTGATTTCGCCTGAAGCTTTCTTT	CASQGLISPEAFF
TRBJ1-1	-	TRBD1	TRBV15	TGTGCCACCAGCAGAGCCCCGGGACAGGGCGGTGCTGAAGCTTTCTTT	CATSRAPGQGGAEAFF
TRBJ2-3	-	TRBD2	TRBV5-1	TGCGCCAGCAGCTATGGGGGGGAGCGGGATACGCAGTATTTT	CASSYGGERDTQYF
TRBJ1-2	-	TRBD1	TRBV4-1	TGCGCCAGCAGCCAAGTCGGACAGGATGGCTATGGCTACACCTTC	CASSQVGQDGYGYTF
TRBJ2-2	-	TRBD2	TRBV7-6	TGTGCCAGCAGCTTACGGACTAGCGGGACCGGCGGGGAGCTGTTTTTT	CASSLRTSGTGGELFF
TRBJ2-7	-	TRBD1	TRBV7-9	TGTGCCAGCAGCTTAGGCAGACAGGGAACCCCCTACGAGCAGTACTTC	CASSLGRQGTPYEQYF
TRBJ1-2	-	-	TRBV28	TGTGCCAGCAGTTTATCTCCGGCCTATGGCTACACCTTC	CASSLSPAYGYTF
TRBJ2-1	-	-	TRBV2	TGTGCCAGCAGTGACAGTGGGGAGCAGTTCTTC	CASSDSGEQFF
TRBJ2-1	-	TRBD1	TRBV29-1	TGCAGCGTTGACCCCGGACAGGGAAATGAGCAGTTCTTC	CSVDPGQGNEQFF
TRBJ2-1	once	TRBD2	TRBV6-2/TRBV6-3	TGTGCCAGCAGTTACTCGAAGGAGATGGGACTAGCCTACAATGAGCAGTTCTTC	CASSYSKEMGLAYNEQFF
TRBJ1-5	few	-	TRBV18	TGTGCCAGCTCACAGGCGGGGCATGGAATTCAGCCCCAGCATTTT	CASSQAGHGIQPQHF
TRBJ1-1	-	TRBD1	TRBV7-9	TGTGCCAGCAGCTTAGTGGAGGGGGCGCGCACTGAAGCTTTCTTT	CASSLVEGARTEAFF
TRBJ2-7	-	TRBD1	TRBV14	TGTGCCAGCAGCCCGGACAGGGCGGGGGAGCAGTACTTC	CASSPDRAGEQYF
TRBJ2-7	-	-	TRBV9	TGTGCCAGCAGCGTTTCTGGCGGTAGCTCCTACGAGCAGTACTTC	CASSVSGGSSYEQYF
TRBJ2-5	-	TRBD2	TRBV4-1	TGCGCCAGCAGCCAAGATAGCTCGGCTAGCGGGCGGAAAGAGACCCAGTACTTC	CASSQDSSASGRKETQYF
TRBJ2-2	-	-	TRBV5-1	TGCGCCAGCAGCTCCGAGCCACTAGCTACCGGGGAGCTGTTTTTT	CASSSEPLATGELFF
TRBJ2-1	-	-	TRBV28	TGTGCCAGTCTGACGGGTGAGAATGAGCAGTTCTTC	CASLTGENEQFF
TRBJ2-2	once	-	TRBV2	TGTGCCAGCACCAGAGGTTGGGGGGAGCTGTTTTTT	CASTRGWGELFF
TRBJ1-3	-	-	TRBV11-3	TGTGCCAGCAGCTCGACCAGGGTGGCCCACCCCGAGGCCTCTGGAAACACCATATATTTT	CASSSTRVAHPEASGNTIYF
TRBJ2-1	once	-	TRBV10-1	TGCGCCAGCAGTAGTGGAGGGTTGCAGTTCTTC	CASSSGGLQFF
TRBJ2-2	-	TRBD1	TRBV29-1	TGCAGCGCCCTGACAGGGGCAAACACCGGGGAGCTGTTTTTT	CSALTGANTGELFF
TRBJ1-5	-	-	TRBV19	TGTGCCAGCCGTCCGCCCGGGGCGGATCAGCCCCAGCATTTT	CASRPPGADQPQHF
TRBJ2-7	once	-	TRBV28	TGTGCCAGCAGTTTAAGGGGGGCGTCGGTCGAGCAGTACTTC	CASSLRGASVEQYF
TRBJ2-2	-	TRBD1	TRBV2	TGTGCCAGCAGTCGGGACAGGGCTGACGGGGAGCTGTTTTTT	CASSRDRADGELFF
TRBJ1-4	-	-	TRBV11-3	TGTGCCAGCAGGGAAAGGTCGGGGAATGAAAAACTGTTTTTT	CASRERSGNEKLFF
TRBJ1-3	-	-	TRBV5-1	TGCGCCAGCAGCTTGGAAGACAGGAGTGGAAACACCATATATTTT	CASSLEDRSGNTIYF
TRBJ1-6	once	-	TRBV5-1	TGCGCCAGCAGCGTTACAATCACGACAGGCACCCTCCACTTT	CASSVTITTGTLHF
TRBJ2-1	-	-	TRBV2	TGTGCCAGCAGTGAAGCGCTTTTTGCCTACATCGAGCAGTTCTTC	CASSEALFAYIEQFF
TRBJ1-4	once	-	TRBV28	TGTGCCAGCAGTTGGGGGGGTACGGCCTATGAGGGACTGTTTTTT	CASSWGGTAYEGLFF
TRBJ2-7	-	TRBD1	TRBV28	TGTGCCACCACGGGGACAGGGTCCTACGAGCAGTACTTC	CATTGTGSYEQYF